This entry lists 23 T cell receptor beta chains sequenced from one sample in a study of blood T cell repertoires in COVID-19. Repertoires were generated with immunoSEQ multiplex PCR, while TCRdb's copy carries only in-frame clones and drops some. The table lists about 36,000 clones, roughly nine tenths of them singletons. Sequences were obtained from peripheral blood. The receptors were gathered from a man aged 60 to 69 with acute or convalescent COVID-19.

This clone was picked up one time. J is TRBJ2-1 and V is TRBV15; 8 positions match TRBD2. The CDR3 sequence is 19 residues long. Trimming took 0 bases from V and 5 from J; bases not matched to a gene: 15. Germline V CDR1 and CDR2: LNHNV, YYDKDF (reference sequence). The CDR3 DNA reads TGTGCCACCAGCAGAGATTACGCGGGAGGCTATCTCCTAAACAATGAGCAGTTCTTC. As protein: CATSRDYAGGYLLNNEQFF.

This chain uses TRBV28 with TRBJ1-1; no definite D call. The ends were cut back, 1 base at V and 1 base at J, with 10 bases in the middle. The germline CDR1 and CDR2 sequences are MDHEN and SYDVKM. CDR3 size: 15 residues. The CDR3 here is CASSLSRAPNTEAFF. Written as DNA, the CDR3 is TGTGCCAGCAGTTTATCCAGAGCGCCGAACACTGAAGCTTTCTTT.

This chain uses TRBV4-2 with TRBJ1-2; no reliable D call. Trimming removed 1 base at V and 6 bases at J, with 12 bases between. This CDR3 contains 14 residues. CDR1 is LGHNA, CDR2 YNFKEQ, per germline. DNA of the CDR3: TGTGCCAGCAGCCAAGCGGGTCTAGAGAATGGCTACACCTTC. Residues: CASSQAGLENGYTF.

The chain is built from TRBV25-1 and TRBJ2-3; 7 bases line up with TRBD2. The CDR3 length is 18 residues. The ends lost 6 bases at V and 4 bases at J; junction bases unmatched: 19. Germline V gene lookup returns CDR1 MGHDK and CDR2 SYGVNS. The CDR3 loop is CASRSPHTSARGADTQYF. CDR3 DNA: TGTGCCAGCAGGAGCCCCCATACTAGCGCCCGAGGGGCAGATACGCAGTATTTT.

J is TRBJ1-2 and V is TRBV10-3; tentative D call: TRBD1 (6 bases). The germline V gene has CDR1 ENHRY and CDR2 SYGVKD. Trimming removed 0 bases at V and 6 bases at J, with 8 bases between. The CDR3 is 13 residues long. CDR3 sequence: CAISESDSDGYTF. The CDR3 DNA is TGTGCCATCAGTGAGTCGGACAGCGATGGCTACACCTTC.

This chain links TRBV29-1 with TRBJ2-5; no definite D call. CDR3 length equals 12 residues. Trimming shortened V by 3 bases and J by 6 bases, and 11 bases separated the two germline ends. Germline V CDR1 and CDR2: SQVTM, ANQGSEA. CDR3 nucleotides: TGCAGCGTTGACTTCTCTCTACAGACCCAGTACTTC. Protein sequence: CSVDFSLQTQYF. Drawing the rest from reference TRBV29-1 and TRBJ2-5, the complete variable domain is SAVISQKPSRDICQRGTSLTIQCQVDSQVTMMFWYRQQPGQSLTLIATANQGSEATYESGFVIDKFPISRPNLTFSTLTVSNMSPEDSSIYLCSVDFSLQTQYFGPGTRLLVL.

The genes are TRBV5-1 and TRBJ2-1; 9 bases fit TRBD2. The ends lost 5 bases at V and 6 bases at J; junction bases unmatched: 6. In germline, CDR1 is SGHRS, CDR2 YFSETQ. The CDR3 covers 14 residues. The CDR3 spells CASSFSGSSNEQFF. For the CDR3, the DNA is TGCGCCAGCAGTTTTAGCGGGAGTAGCAATGAGCAGTTCTTC.

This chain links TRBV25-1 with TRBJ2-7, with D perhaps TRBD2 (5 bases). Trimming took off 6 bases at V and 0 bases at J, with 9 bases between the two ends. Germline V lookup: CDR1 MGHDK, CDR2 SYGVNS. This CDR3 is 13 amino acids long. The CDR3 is CASRRGSSYEQYF. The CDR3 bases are TGTGCCAGCAGACGGGGTAGCTCCTACGAGCAGTACTTC.

The CDR3 is CASRLSGRETQYF. The DNA for the CDR3 is TGTGCCAGCAGACTCAGCGGGAGAGAGACCCAGTACTTC. The V gene is TRBV6-5, the J gene TRBJ2-5; 8 bases align to TRBD2. Unmatched junction bases numbered 4, after V lost 6 bases and J lost 4 bases. The CDR3 contains 13 residues. The V gene's germline CDR1 is MNHEY and CDR2 SVGAGI.

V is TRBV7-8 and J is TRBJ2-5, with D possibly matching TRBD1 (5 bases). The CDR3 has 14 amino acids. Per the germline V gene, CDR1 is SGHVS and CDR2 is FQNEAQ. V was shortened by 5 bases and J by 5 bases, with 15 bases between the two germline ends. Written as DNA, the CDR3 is TGTGCCAGCAGCCTCAATGGGTGGGGCGAGACCCAGTACTTC. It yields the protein CASSLNGWGETQYF.

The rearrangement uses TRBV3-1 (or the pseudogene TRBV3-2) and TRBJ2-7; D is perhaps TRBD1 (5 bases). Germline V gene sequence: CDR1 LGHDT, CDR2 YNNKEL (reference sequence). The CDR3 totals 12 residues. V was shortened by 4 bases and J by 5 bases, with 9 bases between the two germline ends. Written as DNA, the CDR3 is TGTGCCAGCAGCCGCAGGGTCCACGAGCAGTACTTC. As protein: CASSRRVHEQYF.

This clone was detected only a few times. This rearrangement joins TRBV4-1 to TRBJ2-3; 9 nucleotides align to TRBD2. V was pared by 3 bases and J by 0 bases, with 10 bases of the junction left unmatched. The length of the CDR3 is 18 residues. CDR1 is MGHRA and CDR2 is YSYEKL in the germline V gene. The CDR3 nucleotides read TGCGCCAGCAGCCATACCACGTTTAGCGGGAGCAGCACAGATACGCAGTATTTT. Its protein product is CASSHTTFSGSSTDTQYF.

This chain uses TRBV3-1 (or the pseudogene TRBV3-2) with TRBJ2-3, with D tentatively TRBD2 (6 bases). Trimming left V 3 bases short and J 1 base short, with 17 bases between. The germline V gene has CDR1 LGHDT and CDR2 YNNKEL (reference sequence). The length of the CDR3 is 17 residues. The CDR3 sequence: CASSHPSLARGTDTQYF. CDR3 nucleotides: TGTGCCAGCAGCCACCCCTCCCTAGCGCGGGGCACAGATACGCAGTATTTT.

The CDR3: CASWDRYNEQFF. The CDR3 nucleotides are TGTGCCAGTTGGGACAGATACAATGAGCAGTTCTTC. The V gene is TRBV19, the J gene TRBJ2-1; 7 nucleotides match TRBD1. The J segment lost 4 bases and the V segment lost 8 bases, leaving 2 bases of the junction unmatched. Germline lookup yields CDR1 LNHDA and CDR2 SQIVND (reference sequence). The CDR3 sequence is 12 residues long.

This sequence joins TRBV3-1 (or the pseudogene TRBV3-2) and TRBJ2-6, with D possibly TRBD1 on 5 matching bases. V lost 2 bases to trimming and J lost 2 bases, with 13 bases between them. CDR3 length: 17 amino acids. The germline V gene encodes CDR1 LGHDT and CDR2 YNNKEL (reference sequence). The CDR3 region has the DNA TGTGCCAGCAGCCAATATTCAGGCAGGGCTGGGGCCAACGTCCTGACTTTC. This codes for CASSQYSGRAGANVLTF.

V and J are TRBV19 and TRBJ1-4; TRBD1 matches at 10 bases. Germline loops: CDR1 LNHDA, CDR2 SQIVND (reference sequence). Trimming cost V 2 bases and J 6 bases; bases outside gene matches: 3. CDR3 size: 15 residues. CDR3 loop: CASSIRDRGDEKLFF. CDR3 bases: TGTGCCAGTAGTATAAGGGACAGGGGAGATGAAAAACTGTTTTTT.

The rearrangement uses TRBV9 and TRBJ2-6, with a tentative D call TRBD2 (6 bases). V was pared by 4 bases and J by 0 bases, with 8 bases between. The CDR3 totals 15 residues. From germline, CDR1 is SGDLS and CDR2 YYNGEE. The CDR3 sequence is CASSPGASGANVLTF. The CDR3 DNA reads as TGTGCCAGCAGCCCGGGAGCCTCTGGGGCCAACGTCCTGACTTTC.

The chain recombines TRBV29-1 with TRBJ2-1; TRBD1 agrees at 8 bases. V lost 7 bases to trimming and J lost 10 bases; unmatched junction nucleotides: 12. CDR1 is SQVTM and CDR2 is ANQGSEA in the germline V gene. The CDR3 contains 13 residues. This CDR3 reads CSAGQGKGSEQFF. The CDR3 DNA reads TGCAGCGCCGGACAGGGAAAGGGGAGCGAGCAGTTCTTC.

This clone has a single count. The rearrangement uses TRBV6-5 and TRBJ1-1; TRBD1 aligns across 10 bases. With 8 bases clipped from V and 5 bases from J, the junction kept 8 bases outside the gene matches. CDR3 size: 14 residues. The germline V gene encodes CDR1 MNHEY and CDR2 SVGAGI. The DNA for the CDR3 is TGTGCCAGCTTGAGGGACAGGGGTGGAACTGAAGCTTTCTTT. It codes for CASLRDRGGTEAFF.

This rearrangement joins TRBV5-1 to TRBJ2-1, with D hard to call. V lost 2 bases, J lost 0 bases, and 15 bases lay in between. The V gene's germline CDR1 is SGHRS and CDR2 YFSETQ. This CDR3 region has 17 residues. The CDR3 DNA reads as TGCGCCAGCAGCTTCCTGCTAGTGACTGTCTCCTACAATGAGCAGTTCTTC. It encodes CASSFLLVTVSYNEQFF.

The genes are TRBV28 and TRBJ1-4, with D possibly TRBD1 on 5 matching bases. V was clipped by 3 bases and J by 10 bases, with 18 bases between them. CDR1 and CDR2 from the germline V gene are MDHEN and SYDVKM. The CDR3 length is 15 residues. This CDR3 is CASSFQDNYGGKLFF. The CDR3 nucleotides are TGTGCCAGCAGTTTCCAAGACAACTACGGGGGAAAACTGTTTTTT.

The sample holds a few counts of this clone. CDR3 residues: CASSSNRVTGELFF. In DNA form, the CDR3 reads TGTGCCAGCAGTTCCAACAGGGTTACCGGGGAGCTGTTTTTT. This chain connects TRBV2 to TRBJ2-2; a weak D match, TRBD1 (6 bases). The CDR3 is 14 amino acids. With 5 bases removed from V and 5 bases from J, the gap between germline ends came to 12 bases. The germline CDR1 and CDR2 sequences are SNHLY and FYNNEI.

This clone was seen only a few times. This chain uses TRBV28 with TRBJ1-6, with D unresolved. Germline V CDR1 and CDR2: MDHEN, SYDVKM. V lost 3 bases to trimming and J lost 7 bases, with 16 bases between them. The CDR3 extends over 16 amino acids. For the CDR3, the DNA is TGTGCCAGCAGTTTTGTCACGGTGACGGGGAATTCACCCCTCCACTTT. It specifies CASSFVTVTGNSPLHF.